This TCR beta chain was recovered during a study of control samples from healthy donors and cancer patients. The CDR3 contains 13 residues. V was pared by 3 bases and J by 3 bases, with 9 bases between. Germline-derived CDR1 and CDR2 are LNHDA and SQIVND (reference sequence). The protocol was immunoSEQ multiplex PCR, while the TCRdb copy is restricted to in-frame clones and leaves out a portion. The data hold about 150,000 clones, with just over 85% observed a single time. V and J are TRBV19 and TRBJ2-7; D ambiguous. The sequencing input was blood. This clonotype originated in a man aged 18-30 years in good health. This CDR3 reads CASSMGVDYEQYF. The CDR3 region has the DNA TGTGCCAGTAGTATGGGCGTGGACTACGAGCAGTACTTC.